The 15 T cell receptor beta chains given below trace back to one sample, sequenced in a study of regulatory T cells in long-lasting Graves disease. For TCR beta, libraries came from iRepertoire HTBI primers and Arm-PCR of CDR3 regions. TCRdb re-derived calls from the multiplex PCR reads in MiXCR, one entry per CDR3 protein. The sample lists 650,000 to 700,000 distinct CDR3 sequences, about 32% occurring once. This sample's time point: persistent/refractory GD, antithyroid drugs over 5 years with positive TRAb. Making the TCR library involved RNA that had been extracted from PBMCs. The material was peripheral blood mononuclear cells (PBMCs), obtained when the disease was refractory, from a patient treated with antithyroid drugs. The receptors were sampled from a female donor with Graves disease.

The chain is built from TRBV7-2 and TRBJ1-6; 7 bases match TRBD1. The CDR3 loop spans 15 amino acids. Unmatched junction bases numbered 9, after V lost 5 bases and J lost 8 bases. Germline CDR1 is SGHTA and CDR2 is FQGNSA. CDR3 bases: TGTGCCAGCAGCAATAGACAGGGTTTCGATTCACCCCTCCACTTT. This gives the protein CASSNRQGFDSPLHF.

V is TRBV30 and J is TRBJ1-4; D may be TRBD1 (6 bases). V was shortened by 5 bases and J by 8 bases, with 9 bases between the two germline ends. The CDR3 runs to 11 residues. The germline gives CDR1 GTSNPN, CDR2 SVGIG (reference sequence). This chain's CDR3 is CAWSGAEKLFF. For the CDR3, the DNA is TGTGCCTGGTCAGGGGCCGAAAAACTGTTTTTT.

This chain joins TRBV12-3 or TRBV12-4 and TRBJ1-1; 10 bases agree with TRBD1. The V segment lost 5 bases and the J segment 4 bases; nucleotides outside the gene matches: 7. CDR3 length: 15 residues. CDR3 protein: CASSPPRTGGTEAFF. The CDR3 bases are TGTGCCAGCAGTCCCCCTAGGACAGGGGGCACTGAAGCTTTCTTT.

On this clonotype: A junction boundary mismatches the germline segment, possibly from a read error. V usage is TRBV6-2 or TRBV6-3 and J usage is TRBJ1-1; no reliable D call. Per the germline V gene, CDR1 is MNHEY and CDR2 is SVGEGT. CDR3 length equals 8 residues. CDR3 sequence (DNA): TGCGCCAGCACTGAAGCTTTCTTT. Translating it yields CASTEAFF.

The sample holds a few counts of this clonotype. The chain joins TRBV30 to TRBJ1-1; D remains unclear. CDR3 length: 13 residues. V was cut by 3 bases and J by 0 bases, with 8 bases left in between. The germline V gene encodes CDR1 GTSNPN and CDR2 SVGIG (reference sequence). Here the CDR3 DNA reads TGTGCCTGGAGAGGCAGGATGAACACTGAAGCTTTCTTT. This codes for CAWRGRMNTEAFF.

This clonotype showed up just a few times. This chain uses TRBV6-1 with TRBJ1-2, with TRBD1 as a possible D gene (5 bases). The length of the CDR3 is 14 residues. CDR1 is MNHNS and CDR2 is SASEGT in the germline V gene. Trimming took 6 bases from V and 2 from J, leaving 13 bases between them. The DNA for the CDR3 is TGTGCCAGCAGGACGCCGGGACTCAACTATGGCTACACCTTC. It is translated as CASRTPGLNYGYTF.

This clonotype has just a few counts. The chain joins TRBV5-1 to TRBJ1-2, with unresolved D. This CDR3 is built from 14 residues. The germline V and J ends were trimmed by 4 bases and 8 bases, with 18 bases remaining between them. Per germline, CDR1 SGHRS and CDR2 YFSETQ. The CDR3 region is CASSPGGRTSGYTF. The CDR3 nucleotides are TGCGCCAGCAGCCCAGGAGGGAGGACGTCAGGCTACACCTTC. Using reference TRBV5-1 and TRBJ1-2 for the parts outside the CDR3, the full variable domain is KAGVTQTPRYLIKTRGQQVTLSCSPISGHRSVSWYQQTPGQGLQFLFEYFSETQRNKGNFPGRFSGRQFSNSRSEMNVSTLELGDSALYLCASSPGGRTSGYTFGSGTRLTVV.

This chain uses TRBV7-9 with TRBJ1-1, with TRBD1 identical over 10 bases. Germline CDR1 is SEHNR and CDR2 is FQNEAQ (reference sequence). With 8 bases clipped from V and 5 bases from J, the junction kept 8 bases outside the gene matches. There are 14 residues in the CDR3. As DNA, the CDR3 is TGTGCCAGCTTACAGACAGGGGGCGGAACTGAAGCTTTCTTT. Amino acids: CASLQTGGGTEAFF.

This clonotype was found a few times. The chain recombines TRBV6-5 with TRBJ2-5, with TRBD2 matching 8 bases. CDR1 and CDR2 (germline): MNHEY, SVGAGI. The CDR3 totals 14 residues. The V segment lost 2 bases and the J segment 5 bases; nucleotides outside the gene matches: 4. The CDR3 nucleotides read TGTGCCAGCAGTTACATTCGCGGGGGGGAGACCCAGTACTTC. This encodes CASSYIRGGETQYF.

The rearrangement links TRBV5-6 to TRBJ2-2; D might be TRBD1 (6 bases). CDR1 is SGHDT and CDR2 is YYEEEE in the germline V gene. V was trimmed by 7 bases and J by 7 bases, leaving 14 bases between them. This CDR3 is built from 13 residues. The CDR3 DNA sequence: TGTGCCAGCGGTACCCCGGACAGCGGGGAGCTGTTTTTT. Its translation: CASGTPDSGELFF. The variable domain in full, with the rest retrieved from reference TRBV5-6 and TRBJ2-2, is DAGVTQSPTHLIKTRGQQVTLRCSPKSGHDTVSWYQQALGQGPQFIFQYYEEEERQRGNFPDRFSGHQFPNYSSELNVNALLLGDSALYLCASGTPDSGELFFGEGSRLTVL.

J is TRBJ1-6 and V is TRBV7-3, with a weak D call TRBD1 (5 bases). Trimming stripped 4 bases from V and 6 bases from J, with 13 bases between. Germline V gives CDR1 SGHTA, CDR2 FQGTGA. The CDR3 spans 15 residues. CDR3 sequence reads: CASSSDDSPNSPLHF. DNA of the CDR3: TGTGCCAGCAGCTCTGATGACAGCCCTAATTCACCCCTCCACTTT.

The J gene is TRBJ1-1, the V gene TRBV6-2 or TRBV6-3, with D tentatively TRBD1 (5 bases). V was clipped by 0 bases and J by 6 bases, with 20 bases between them. The CDR3 consists of 17 residues. Germline V gives CDR1 MNHEY, CDR2 SVGEGT. The CDR3, as DNA: TGTGCCAGCAGTTACTCACCCCCGACAGACCCGGGCCCTGAAGCTTTCTTT. Amino acid sequence: CASSYSPPTDPGPEAFF.

The J gene is TRBJ1-2, the V gene TRBV5-1, with TRBD1 identical over 7 bases. Germline V gene sequence: CDR1 SGHRS, CDR2 YFSETQ. The V and J ends lost 9 bases and 4 bases, in that order; junction bases with no gene match: 15. The CDR3 consists of 15 residues. The CDR3 here is CATAVTAKGAYGYTF. In DNA form, the CDR3 reads TGCGCCACAGCCGTTACCGCAAAGGGGGCCTATGGCTACACCTTC.

This clonotype has just a few counts. The chain carries TRBV7-7 and TRBJ2-7, with D unclear. This CDR3 region has 15 residues. V lost 4 bases to trimming and J lost 6 bases, with 19 bases between them. Looked up from germline, CDR1 is SSHAT and CDR2 is FNYEAQ (reference sequence). CDR3 in DNA: TGTGCCAGCAGCTGTTTGGGTCTTCTATTGGGCGAGCAGTACTTC. This encodes CASSCLGLLLGEQYF.

This clonotype was counted only a few times. V and J are TRBV28 and TRBJ1-5, with D maybe TRBD1 (5 bases). Trimming removed 5 bases at V and 6 bases at J, with 14 bases between. The CDR3 has 14 residues. Per germline, CDR1 MDHEN and CDR2 SYDVKM. CDR3 nucleotides: TGTGCCAGCAGTGAAGGCTATAGGGGTCAGCCCCAGCATTTT. This gives the protein CASSEGYRGQPQHF. Full variable domain (missing parts from reference TRBV28 and TRBJ1-5): DVKVTQSSRYLVKRTGEKVFLECVQDMDHENMFWYRQDPGLGLRLIYFSYDVKMKEKGDIPEGYSVSREKKERFSLILESASTNQTSMYLCASSEGYRGQPQHFGDGTRLSIL.